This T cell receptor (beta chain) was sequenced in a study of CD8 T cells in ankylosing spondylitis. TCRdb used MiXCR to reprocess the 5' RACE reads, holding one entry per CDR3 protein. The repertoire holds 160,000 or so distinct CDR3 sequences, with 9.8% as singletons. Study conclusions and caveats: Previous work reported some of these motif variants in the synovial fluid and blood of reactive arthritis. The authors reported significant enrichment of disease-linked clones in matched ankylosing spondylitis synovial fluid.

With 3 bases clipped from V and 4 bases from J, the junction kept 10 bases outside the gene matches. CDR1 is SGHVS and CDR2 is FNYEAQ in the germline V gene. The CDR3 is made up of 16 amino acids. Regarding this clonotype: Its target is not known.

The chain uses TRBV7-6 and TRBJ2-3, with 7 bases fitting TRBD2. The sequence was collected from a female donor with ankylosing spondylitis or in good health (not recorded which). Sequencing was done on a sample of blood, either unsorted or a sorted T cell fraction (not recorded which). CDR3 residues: CASSFLGGRAADTQYF. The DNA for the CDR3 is TGTGCCAGCAGCTTCTTAGGTGGGAGGGCCGCAGATACGCAGTATTTT.